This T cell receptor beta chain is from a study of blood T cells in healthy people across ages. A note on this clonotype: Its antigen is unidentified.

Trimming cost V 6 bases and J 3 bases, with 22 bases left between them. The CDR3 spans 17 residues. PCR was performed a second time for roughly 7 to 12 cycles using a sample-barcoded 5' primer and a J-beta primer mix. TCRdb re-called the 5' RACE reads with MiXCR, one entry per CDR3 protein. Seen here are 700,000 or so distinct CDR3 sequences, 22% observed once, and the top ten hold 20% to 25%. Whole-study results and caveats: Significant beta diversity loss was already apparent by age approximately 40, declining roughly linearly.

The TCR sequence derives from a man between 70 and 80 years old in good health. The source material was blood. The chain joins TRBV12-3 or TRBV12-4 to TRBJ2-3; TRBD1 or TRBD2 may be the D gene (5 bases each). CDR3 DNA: TGTGCCAGCAGCCCCTCCCGATGGGGAGAGGGGACAGATACGCAGTATTTT. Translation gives CASSPSRWGEGTDTQYF.